Presented here are 28 T cell receptor beta chains from one specimen sequenced in a study of cytomegalovirus exposure and HLA in healthy donors. It was with 60 Vbeta and 13 Jbeta primers that the PCR ran. The data were produced by immunoSEQ multiplex PCR, yet TCRdb's version contains in-frame clones alone and is incomplete. The data hold over 75,000 clones, with approximately 84% observed a single time. Source material: PBMCs. Every receptor here comes from a woman between 18 and 29 years old in good health and CMV-seropositive.

The chain links TRBV29-1 to TRBJ2-7; perhaps TRBD2 as D (6 bases). The CDR3 has 12 amino acids. Germline lookup yields CDR1 SQVTM and CDR2 ANQGSEA. V lost 2 bases and J 5 bases, leaving 10 bases between the germline ends. The CDR3 sequence: CSVESGRHEQYF. Written as DNA, the CDR3 is TGCAGCGTTGAATCCGGGAGACACGAGCAGTACTTC.

This sequence joins TRBV6-1 and TRBJ1-1, with 9 bases that match TRBD1. Germline V gene sequence: CDR1 MNHNS, CDR2 SASEGT. V lost 5 bases to trimming and J lost 4 bases; unmatched junction nucleotides: 2. The CDR3 is 13 amino acids. The CDR3 DNA is TGTGCCAGCAGTCCGGGACAGGGCACTGAAGCTTTCTTT. Residues: CASSPGQGTEAFF.

The table lists this clone with a count of one. The chain joins TRBV9 to TRBJ2-1, with 7 positions matching TRBD2. Germline V gene lookup returns CDR1 SGDLS and CDR2 YYNGEE. V was pared by 0 bases and J by 1 base, with 4 bases of the junction left unmatched. This CDR3 is built from 16 residues. CDR3 sequence: CASSVGGGLSYNEQFF. The CDR3 DNA sequence: TGTGCCAGCAGCGTAGGGGGGGGGTTGTCCTACAATGAGCAGTTCTTC.

This rearrangement joins TRBV28 to TRBJ1-5; 7 bases line up with TRBD1. The V segment lost 6 bases and the J segment 11 bases; nucleotides outside the gene matches: 7. The germline V gene has CDR1 MDHEN and CDR2 SYDVKM. This CDR3 has 12 amino acids. The CDR3 DNA is TGTGCCAGCAGAACAGGGGCGGGGTCCCAGCATTTT. Its translation is CASRTGAGSQHF. The entire variable domain, with the rest obtained from reference TRBV28 and TRBJ1-5, is as follows: DVKVTQSSRYLVKRTGEKVFLECVQDMDHENMFWYRQDPGLGLRLIYFSYDVKMKEKGDIPEGYSVSREKKERFSLILESASTNQTSMYLCASRTGAGSQHFGDGTRLSIL.

This clone showed up just once. The chain couples TRBV6-5 to TRBJ2-2, with 8 nucleotides matching TRBD2. The V segment lost 8 bases and the J segment 7 bases; nucleotides outside the gene matches: 12. There are 15 residues in the CDR3. The V gene's germline CDR1 is MNHEY and CDR2 SVGAGI. The CDR3, as DNA: TGTGCCAGCCAAGACTTAGCGGGACCAATCGGGGAGCTGTTTTTT. Its protein product is CASQDLAGPIGELFF.

The V call is TRBV2, the J call TRBJ1-2; D might be TRBD1 (5 bases). Trimming took off 6 bases at V and 7 bases at J, with 18 bases between the two ends. The CDR3 runs 14 residues. CDR1 SNHLY and CDR2 FYNNEI come from the germline V gene. For the CDR3, the DNA is TGTGCCAGCAGGGACGAGATACAGGTCCTTGGCTACACCTTC. Its protein product is CASRDEIQVLGYTF.

V and J are TRBV2 and TRBJ2-2; TRBD1 matches at 10 bases. The length of the CDR3 is 16 residues. From germline, CDR1 is SNHLY and CDR2 FYNNEI. V gave up 6 bases and J gave up 4 bases; unmatched junction bases: 8. CDR3 sequence reads: CASSTAGQGRTGELFF. The DNA of the CDR3 is TGTGCCAGCAGCACGGCGGGACAGGGGCGCACCGGGGAGCTGTTTTTT.

The chain employs TRBV4-2 and TRBJ1-6, with 11 bases that match TRBD1. The V gene's germline CDR1 is LGHNA and CDR2 YNFKEQ. The CDR3 spans 17 residues. J lost 8 bases, V lost 4 bases, and 10 bases had no gene match. CDR3 bases: TGTGCCAGCAGCCTCCATTCAGGGACAGGGGGTTATTCACCCCTCCACTTT. Translating it yields CASSLHSGTGGYSPLHF.

The chain uses TRBV5-1 and TRBJ2-2; no clear D gene. Trimming removed 4 bases at V and 5 bases at J, with 21 bases between. Germline CDR1 SGHRS, CDR2 YFSETQ. The CDR3 runs 17 residues. For the CDR3, the DNA is TGCGCCAGCAGCCGCAACACTCAGTCACGAGGAACCGGGGAGCTGTTTTTT. Translated: CASSRNTQSRGTGELFF.

CDR3 in DNA: TGTGCCAGCAGCGTAGCTACTGGGACAGGGCGTACCGGGGAGCTGTTTTTT. Translating it yields CASSVATGTGRTGELFF. This chain uses TRBV9 with TRBJ2-2; 9 bases match TRBD1. The CDR3 runs to 17 residues. After removal of 0 bases from V and 5 bases from J, the junction contained 8 bases not matched to a gene. Germline CDR1 reads SGDLS; CDR2 reads YYNGEE.

As for this clone: One junction end disagrees with the germline gene, perhaps due to a read error. The V call is TRBV7-7, the J call TRBJ2-1, with TRBD2 identical over 10 bases. This CDR3 spans 16 amino acids. Germline CDR1 is SSHAT and CDR2 is FNYEAQ (reference sequence). This CDR3 reads CASSPVAGGTYNEQFF. In DNA, the CDR3 is TGTGCTAGCAGCCCAGTAGCGGGGGGAACCTACAATGAGCAGTTCTTC.

The rearrangement uses TRBV5-4 and TRBJ2-5; 8 nucleotides match TRBD1. J lost 5 bases, V lost 1 base, and 4 bases had no gene match. This CDR3 has 14 amino acids. Germline CDR1 is SGHNT and CDR2 is YYREEE (reference sequence). The CDR3 protein is CASSLQGATETQYF. The CDR3 DNA reads as TGTGCCAGCAGCTTGCAGGGGGCGACGGAGACCCAGTACTTC.

This CDR3 is CASSLDLAGVAGELFF. The CDR3 coding sequence is TGTGCCAGCAGCTTAGATCTAGCGGGAGTCGCCGGGGAGCTGTTTTTT. The chain is built from TRBV11-3 and TRBJ2-2; 10 bases agree with TRBD2. The trim removed 0 bases at V and 6 bases at J, leaving 4 bases unmatched. CDR3 length: 16 residues. Germline CDR1 is SGHNT and CDR2 is YENEEA.

This clone was counted only a few times. For the CDR3, the DNA is TGTGCCATCAGTGTATGGCAGGGGAGCAATGAGCAGTTCTTC. Protein: CAISVWQGSNEQFF. The chain recombines TRBV10-3 with TRBJ2-1, with D possibly TRBD1 on 6 matching bases. The length of the CDR3 is 14 residues. Germline CDR1 ENHRY, CDR2 SYGVKD. V gave up 4 bases and J gave up 6 bases, with 13 bases separating them.

The chain recombines TRBV29-1 with TRBJ2-2; D may be TRBD1 (5 bases). This CDR3 comprises 12 residues. Germline values: CDR1 SQVTM, CDR2 ANQGSEA. Trimming took 4 bases from V and 4 from J, leaving 7 bases between them. This CDR3 reads CSVGQGTGELFF. In DNA, the CDR3 is TGCAGCGTTGGGCAGGGCACCGGGGAGCTGTTTTTT.

This clone was found a few times. The V and J genes are TRBV5-8 and TRBJ2-1; weak D call: TRBD1 (5 bases). V lost 3 bases to trimming and J lost 5 bases, with 9 bases between them. Germline-derived CDR1 and CDR2 are SGHTS and YDEGEE. The CDR3 runs 13 residues. For the CDR3, the DNA is TGTGCCAGCAGCTCGGACAACAACAATGAGCAGTTCTTC. Protein product: CASSSDNNNEQFF. Full variable domain (outside the CDR3, taken from reference TRBV5-8 and TRBJ2-1): EAGVTQSPTHLIKTRGQQATLRCSPISGHTSVYWYQQALGLGLQFLLWYDEGEERNRGNFPPRFSGRQFPNYSSELNVNALELEDSALYLCASSSDNNNEQFFGPGTRLTVL.

The chain is built from TRBV7-2 and TRBJ2-3; D perhaps matches TRBD1 (5 bases). Germline CDR1 reads SGHTA; CDR2 reads FQGNSA. There are 14 residues in the CDR3. Between the trimmed V and J ends, which lost 2 bases and 6 bases, there was a span of 12 bases. CDR3 region: CASSLSRVGDTQYF. CDR3 bases: TGTGCCAGCAGCTTATCCAGGGTCGGGGATACGCAGTATTTT. Looking up the rest from reference TRBV7-2 and TRBJ2-3 gives the full variable domain: GAGVSQSPSNKVTEKGKDVELRCDPISGHTALYWYRQSLGQGLEFLIYFQGNSAPDKSGLPSDRFSAERTGGSVSTLTIQRTQQEDSAVYLCASSLSRVGDTQYFGPGTRLTVL.

The chain carries TRBV28 and TRBJ2-7, with D tentatively TRBD1 (6 bases). The germline CDR1 and CDR2 sequences are MDHEN and SYDVKM. The CDR3 has 14 amino acids. Trimming shortened V by 2 bases and J by 2 bases, and 10 bases separated the two germline ends. The CDR3 spells CASSLTGLTYEQYF. CDR3 coding DNA: TGTGCCAGCAGTTTAACAGGGCTTACCTACGAGCAGTACTTC.

CDR3 DNA sequence: TGTGCCAGTAGTATGGACAGGTCCTCTGGAAACACCATATATTTT. Its translation is CASSMDRSSGNTIYF. The chain recombines TRBV19 with TRBJ1-3; 7 nucleotides align to TRBD1. The CDR3 contains 15 residues. Losses at the gene ends were 3 bases for V and 0 bases for J; bases not matched to a gene: 2. CDR1 and CDR2 from the germline V gene are LNHDA and SQIVND (reference sequence).

The chain joins TRBV29-1 to TRBJ2-5; TRBD1 matches 8 bases. Per the germline V gene, CDR1 is SQVTM and CDR2 is ANQGSEA. V was pared by 1 base and J by 5 bases, with 6 bases of the junction left unmatched. This CDR3 is built from 14 residues. CDR3: CSVEARGRRETQYF. CDR3 nucleotide sequence: TGCAGCGTTGAAGCCAGGGGGCGACGGGAGACCCAGTACTTC. Full variable domain (outside the CDR3, taken from reference TRBV29-1 and TRBJ2-5): SAVISQKPSRDICQRGTSLTIQCQVDSQVTMMFWYRQQPGQSLTLIATANQGSEATYESGFVIDKFPISRPNLTFSTLTVSNMSPEDSSIYLCSVEARGRRETQYFGPGTRLLVL.

The genes are TRBV6-4 and TRBJ1-2, with 12 nucleotides matching TRBD1. V shed 9 bases, J shed 6 bases, and the junction held 8 bases outside the gene matches. Germline loops: CDR1 MRHNA, CDR2 SNTAGT. The CDR3 runs to 14 residues. CDR3: CASSPGTGGHGYTF. The CDR3 DNA sequence: TGTGCCAGTTCCCCCGGGACAGGGGGCCATGGCTACACCTTC.

This clone was seen just once. This sequence joins TRBV9 and TRBJ1-1, with D tentatively TRBD1 (6 bases). Germline CDR1 SGDLS, CDR2 YYNGEE. V lost 1 base and J lost 1, with 17 bases in between. This CDR3 is built from 17 residues. DNA for the CDR3: TGTGCCAGCAGCGTATACTCTGGGGGCGGAGGGAACACTGAAGCTTTCTTT. Translating it yields CASSVYSGGGGNTEAFF. Full variable domain (missing parts from reference TRBV9 and TRBJ1-1): DSGVTQTPKHLITATGQRVTLRCSPRSGDLSVYWYQQSLDQGLQFLIQYYNGEERAKGNILERFSAQQFPDLHSELNLSSLELGDSALYFCASSVYSGGGGNTEAFFGQGTRLTVV.

The rearrangement uses TRBV4-2 and TRBJ2-3, with TRBD2 matching 9 bases. This CDR3 region has 18 residues. Germline loops: CDR1 LGHNA, CDR2 YNFKEQ. The trim removed 2 bases at V and 2 bases at J, leaving 11 bases unmatched. CDR3: CASSQPTGLAGSTDTQYF. Written as DNA, the CDR3 is TGTGCCAGCAGCCAACCCACCGGGCTAGCGGGGTCCACAGATACGCAGTATTTT.

The chain recombines TRBV15 with TRBJ2-7; 7 bases agree with TRBD2. J gave up 4 bases and V 0 bases, and 3 bases lay outside the gene matches. The CDR3 length is 14 residues. The germline gives CDR1 LNHNV, CDR2 YYDKDF (reference sequence). The CDR3 loop is CATSREAGLYEQYF. The DNA of the CDR3 is TGTGCCACCAGCAGAGAAGCGGGACTATACGAGCAGTACTTC.

V gene TRBV6-5 combines with J gene TRBJ2-7; 8 positions agree with TRBD1. Germline CDR1 reads MNHEY; CDR2 reads SVGAGI. This CDR3 is 12 amino acids long. Trimming removed 6 bases from V and 6 bases from J; junction bases left unmatched: 4. The CDR3 here is CASRQGVGEQYF. The CDR3 region has the DNA TGTGCCAGCAGACAGGGGGTTGGCGAGCAGTACTTC.

This clone was seen a few times. CDR3 region: CASSLAVRTDTQYF. In DNA, the CDR3 is TGTGCCAGCAGCTTAGCGGTCCGCACAGATACGCAGTATTTT. The gene calls are TRBV6-5 and TRBJ2-3; a weak D match, TRBD2 (6 bases). The CDR3 totals 14 residues. In germline, CDR1 is MNHEY, CDR2 SVGAGI. The germline V and J ends were trimmed by 6 bases and 1 base, with 11 bases remaining between them.

This chain uses TRBV25-1 with TRBJ2-5; weak D call: TRBD1 (6 bases). This CDR3 region has 15 residues. Germline V gene sequence: CDR1 MGHDK, CDR2 SYGVNS. V gave up 2 bases and J gave up 1 base, with 11 bases separating them. The CDR3 is CASSELDRFQETQYF. The DNA for the CDR3 is TGTGCCAGCAGTGAACTAGACAGGTTCCAAGAGACCCAGTACTTC.

The V and J genes are TRBV15 and TRBJ2-7; 11 nucleotides align to TRBD2. The CDR3 runs to 15 residues. Trimming took 6 bases from V and 0 from J; bases not matched to a gene: 4. Looked up from germline, CDR1 is LNHNV and CDR2 is YYDKDF (reference sequence). The CDR3: CATRSTSGDSYEQYF. The CDR3 nucleotides are TGTGCCACCAGGTCGACTAGCGGGGACTCCTACGAGCAGTACTTC. The whole variable domain, filled in from reference TRBV15 and TRBJ2-7, reads DAMVIQNPRYQVTQFGKPVTLSCSQTLNHNVMYWYQQKSSQAPKLLFHYYDKDFNNEADTPDNFQSRRPNTSFCFLDIRSPGLGDTAMYLCATRSTSGDSYEQYFGPGTRLTVT.